These 9 T cell receptor beta chains were sequenced from one sample in a study of human T cells and chemical hapten exposure. Each CDR3 protein gets one entry after TCRdb re-called the RACE reads with MiXCR. The table lists under 200,000 distinct CDR3 sequences, roughly 15% of them singletons, with less than 2% in the top ten. The time point is: patch test 1, 2 weeks after DPC sensitization. Treatment noted: therapeutic diphenylcyclopropenone sensitization with weekly scalp DPC. This sample comprised whole blood, obtained in connection with sensitization to the hapten diphenylcyclopropenone (DPC). These receptor sequences come from a woman aged 25 to 45 with alopecia areata. Some clones in this sample may be carry-over from other donors' samples.

This clonotype was seen many times. The chain couples TRBV12-3 or TRBV12-4 to TRBJ1-4; D is possibly TRBD1 (6 bases). Trimming took 8 bases from V and 0 from J, leaving 13 bases between them. This CDR3 spans 15 amino acids. CDR3 coding DNA: TGTGCCAGCCGATTCGGACAGACAACTAATGAAAAACTGTTTTTT. Translating it yields CASRFGQTTNEKLFF.

The DNA of the CDR3 is TGTGCCAGCAGCCGCGTCTTCGCTTTCTTT. Translation: CASSRVFAFF. This chain connects TRBV28 to TRBJ1-1; no firm D call. The germline V and J ends were trimmed by 6 bases and 11 bases, with 10 bases remaining between them. The germline V gene encodes CDR1 MDHEN and CDR2 SYDVKM. The CDR3 is made up of 10 amino acids.

This chain links TRBV29-1 with TRBJ1-2, with TRBD1 as a possible D gene (6 bases). The ends were cut back, 5 bases at V and 5 bases at J, with 15 bases in the middle. The CDR3 covers 13 residues. CDR1 SQVTM and CDR2 ANQGSEA come from the germline V gene. Written as DNA, the CDR3 is TGCAGCGTTTGGGGGCTTTCTGGATATGGCTACACCTTC. It translates to CSVWGLSGYGYTF.

The V gene is TRBV2, the J gene TRBJ1-5; D possibly corresponds to TRBD1 (5 bases). From germline, CDR1 is SNHLY and CDR2 FYNNEI. With 6 bases removed from V and 5 bases from J, the gap between germline ends came to 14 bases. The CDR3 is 14 amino acids. The CDR3 DNA reads TGTGCCAGCAGCCGTGGGGGGGTGGATCAGCCCCAGCATTTT. Translated: CASSRGGVDQPQHF.

This chain uses TRBV27 with TRBJ1-6; the D is unclear. CDR3 length: 16 amino acids. Germline CDR1 MNHEY, CDR2 SMNVEV (reference sequence). Trimming pared 3 bases from V and 1 base from J, leaving 10 bases between. The CDR3: CASSLAWASYNSPLHF. The CDR3 region has the DNA TGTGCCAGCAGTTTGGCTTGGGCGTCCTATAATTCACCCCTCCACTTT.

This clonotype was picked up many times. J is TRBJ2-5 and V is TRBV5-1; 7 positions match TRBD1. V lost 2 bases, J lost 2 bases, and 12 bases stayed unmatched. The CDR3 is 17 amino acids. Germline V gives CDR1 SGHRS, CDR2 YFSETQ. The CDR3 bases are TGCGCCAGCAGCTTTGCTACCAGGTCGGGACAGCAAGAGACCCAGTACTTC. The encoded protein is CASSFATRSGQQETQYF.

This clonotype was observed many times. The chain couples TRBV7-9 to TRBJ2-1, with 8 bases identical to TRBD2. The CDR3 sequence is 17 residues long. Germline trimming cut 5 bases from V and 7 bases from J; bases unmatched to any gene: 16. The V gene's germline CDR1 is SEHNR and CDR2 FQNEAQ (reference sequence). The CDR3 coding sequence is TGTGCCAGCAGCAACGGAAATAGCGGGACCATTAGGAATGAGCAGTTCTTC. Translating gives CASSNGNSGTIRNEQFF.

This clonotype was picked up many times. The genes are TRBV12-3 or TRBV12-4 and TRBJ1-4, with D unresolved. CDR3 length: 14 residues. V was cut by 3 bases and J by 4 bases, with 9 bases left in between. DNA of the CDR3: TGTGCCAGCAGTTTGTCCGGAAATAATGAAAAACTGTTTTTT. The encoded protein is CASSLSGNNEKLFF.

This clonotype was seen repeatedly, ten times or more. J is TRBJ2-1 and V is TRBV29-1; D is ambiguous. Per germline, CDR1 SQVTM and CDR2 ANQGSEA. Trimming cost V 7 bases and J 4 bases, with 11 bases left between them. The CDR3 totals 12 residues. CDR3: CSAGDTYNEQFF. In nucleotides, the CDR3 is TGCAGCGCAGGAGACACGTACAATGAGCAGTTCTTC.